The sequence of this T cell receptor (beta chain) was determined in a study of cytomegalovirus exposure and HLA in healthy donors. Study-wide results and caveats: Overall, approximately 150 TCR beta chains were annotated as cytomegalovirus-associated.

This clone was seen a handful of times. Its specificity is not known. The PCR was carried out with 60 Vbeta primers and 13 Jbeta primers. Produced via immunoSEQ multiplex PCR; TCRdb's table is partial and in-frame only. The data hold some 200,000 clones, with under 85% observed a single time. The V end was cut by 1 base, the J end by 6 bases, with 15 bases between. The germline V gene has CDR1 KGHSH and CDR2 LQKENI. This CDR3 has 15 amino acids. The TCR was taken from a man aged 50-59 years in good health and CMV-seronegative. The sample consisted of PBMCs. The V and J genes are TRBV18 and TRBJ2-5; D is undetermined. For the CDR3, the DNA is TGTGCCAGCTCACCACGGAGTAGTATCGTAAAGACCCAGTACTTC. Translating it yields CASSPRSSIVKTQYF.